These 21 T cell receptor beta chains were sequenced from one sample in a study of monozygotic twins with inflammatory bowel disease. TCRdb reprocessed the 5' RACE reads and keeps a single row for each CDR3 protein, giving no DNA. The table lists under 200,000 distinct CDR3 sequences, with about 2.4% in the top ten. Sequencing input: blood. The source is a human donor with ulcerative colitis or Crohn's disease, or a healthy co-twin of an affected twin (not recorded which).

The V gene is TRBV28, the J gene TRBJ2-2; without DNA, the TCRdb call of TRBD2 cannot be checked. Germline V gives CDR1 MDHEN, CDR2 SYDVKM. The CDR3 is 16 amino acids. This chain's CDR3 is CASSFLSSGLTGELFF.

V gene TRBV5-4 combines with J gene TRBJ2-7; TCRdb's D call of TRBD1 is untestable without DNA. The CDR3 loop spans 15 amino acids. Germline CDR1 is SGHNT and CDR2 is YYREEE (reference sequence). The CDR3 is CASSFSGGDPYEQYF.

The gene calls are TRBV7-2 and TRBJ2-1; the TCRdb D gene call, TRBD2, has no DNA to confirm it. This CDR3 has 14 residues. Looked up from germline, CDR1 is SGHTA and CDR2 is FQGNSA. This CDR3 is CASNPAGGRDEQFF.

The chain joins TRBV24-1 to TRBJ1-2; the D call from TCRdb, TRBD1, cannot be confirmed without DNA. The CDR3 is 14 residues long. Germline values: CDR1 KGHDR, CDR2 SFDVKD. The CDR3 loop reads CATSDYDSSYGYTF.

The chain links TRBV11-2 to TRBJ2-2; the TRBD1 assignment by TCRdb is unverifiable without DNA. The CDR3 has 16 residues. The germline CDR1 and CDR2 sequences are SGHAT and FQNNGV. The CDR3 protein is CASSDAGTENTGELFF.

V usage is TRBV19 and J usage is TRBJ1-6; TCRdb's D call, TRBD1, is unchecked because there is no DNA. The CDR3 totals 13 residues. Germline values: CDR1 LNHDA, CDR2 SQIVND (reference sequence). The CDR3 reads CASSIGGASPLHF. The whole variable domain, remainder taken from reference TRBV19 and TRBJ1-6, is DGGITQSPKYLFRKEGQNVTLSCEQNLNHDAMYWYRQDPGQGLRLIYYSQIVNDFQKGDIAEGYSVSREKKESFPLTVTSAQKNPTAFYLCASSIGGASPLHFGNGTRLTVT.

V gene TRBV4-1 combines with J gene TRBJ2-7; TCRdb calls TRBD2, which cannot be checked without DNA. The germline CDR1 and CDR2 sequences are MGHRA and YSYEKL. The CDR3 consists of 19 residues. CDR3 protein: CASSQEPGLAGTDFYEQYF.

This chain uses TRBV20-1 with TRBJ2-7; without DNA, the TCRdb call of TRBD2 cannot be checked. CDR1 is DFQATT and CDR2 is SNEGSKA in the germline V gene (reference sequence). The CDR3 runs 16 residues. The CDR3 reads CSARLRLAGATYEQYF.

V gene TRBV5-1 combines with J gene TRBJ2-7; as DNA is missing, the TRBD1 call by TCRdb cannot be tested. Germline lookup yields CDR1 SGHRS and CDR2 YFSETQ. The CDR3 sequence is 15 residues long. The CDR3 region is CASSLGGVPSYEQYF.

This chain uses TRBV7-8 with TRBJ2-3; there is no DNA to check the TCRdb D call of TRBD2. Germline CDR1 is SGHVS and CDR2 is FQNEAQ. The CDR3 length is 17 residues. The CDR3 loop reads CASPRRRDHLRTDTQYF. The whole variable domain, remainder taken from reference TRBV7-8 and TRBJ2-3, is GAGVSQSPRYKVAKRGQDVALRCDPISGHVSLFWYQQALGQGPEFLTYFQNEAQLDKSGLPSDRFFAERPEGSVSTLKIQRTQQEDSAVYLCASPRRRDHLRTDTQYFGPGTRLTVL.

The CDR3 sequence: CASSLQGQNYGYTF. The chain is built from TRBV7-2 and TRBJ1-2; TCRdb indicates TRBD1, and absent DNA this call remains unverified. This CDR3 comprises 14 residues. Germline V gives CDR1 SGHTA, CDR2 FQGNSA.

This chain joins TRBV5-1 and TRBJ1-3; TCRdb picks TRBD1, but there is no DNA to check that call. Germline loops: CDR1 SGHRS, CDR2 YFSETQ. CDR3 length: 17 residues. The CDR3 region is CASSATGTVSSGNTIYF.

The chain uses TRBV2 and TRBJ2-2; TCRdb picks TRBD2, but there is no DNA to check that call. The CDR3 runs 12 residues. Germline V lookup: CDR1 SNHLY, CDR2 FYNNEI. The CDR3 here is CASSLAGGELFF. Full variable domain (outside the CDR3, taken from reference TRBV2 and TRBJ2-2): EPEVTQTPSHQVTQMGQEVILRCVPISNHLYFYWYRQILGQKVEFLVSFYNNEISEKSEIFDDQFSVERPDGSNFTLKIRSTKLEDSAMYFCASSLAGGELFFGEGSRLTVL.

The chain is built from TRBV11-2 and TRBJ1-1; checking the TCRdb D call of TRBD1 is not possible without DNA. The CDR3 consists of 16 residues. Germline V gene data show CDR1 as SGHAT and CDR2 as FQNNGV. The CDR3 is CASSPGQGLPNTEAFF.

This chain links TRBV18 with TRBJ2-2. This CDR3 region has 17 residues. In germline, CDR1 is KGHSH, CDR2 LQKENI. The CDR3 loop reads CASSPGLTRGDTGELFF.

V is TRBV7-2 and J is TRBJ1-2. The CDR3 sequence is 14 residues long. Germline V gene data show CDR1 as SGHTA and CDR2 as FQGNSA. The CDR3 sequence: CASSGTVANYGYTF.

J is TRBJ2-3 and V is TRBV5-1; without DNA, the TCRdb call of TRBD2 cannot be checked. The germline V gene has CDR1 SGHRS and CDR2 YFSETQ. The CDR3 covers 15 residues. The CDR3 loop reads CASSAGLFIADTQYF.

CDR3 amino acids: CASSLIPRTLEAFF. This chain joins TRBV19 and TRBJ1-1. The germline V gene has CDR1 LNHDA and CDR2 SQIVND (reference sequence). The CDR3 has 14 residues.

The chain joins TRBV5-4 to TRBJ2-1; the D call of TRBD1 rests on TCRdb alone, since no DNA is present to check it. CDR3 length: 13 residues. Germline-derived CDR1 and CDR2 are SGHNT and YYREEE (reference sequence). The CDR3 loop reads CASSQQQGNEQFF. Full variable domain (missing parts from reference TRBV5-4 and TRBJ2-1): ETGVTQSPTHLIKTRGQQVTLRCSSQSGHNTVSWYQQALGQGPQFIFQYYREEENGRGNFPPRFSGLQFPNYSSELNVNALELDDSALYLCASSQQQGNEQFFGPGTRLTVL.

The chain has TRBV20-1 and TRBJ2-1. Per the germline V gene, CDR1 is DFQATT and CDR2 is SNEGSKA (reference sequence). There are 14 residues in the CDR3. The chain's CDR3 is CSVTRGGSYNEQFF.

The CDR3 sequence: CSVAGGGDQPQHF. The chain carries TRBV29-1 and TRBJ1-5; TCRdb outputs TRBD1, but without DNA this stays unchecked. CDR1 is SQVTM, CDR2 ANQGSEA, per germline. The CDR3 is 13 amino acids.